This T cell receptor beta chain was obtained from a study of PD-1 blockade in classical Hodgkin lymphoma. This clone was picked up one time. Relapse was seen in all patients after autologous stem cell transplantation, and brentuximab vedotin exposure was variable. The assay was immunoSEQ multiplex PCR, and TCRdb's table has in-frame clones only and misses some. The data hold 41,000 or so clones, with approximately 83% observed a single time. The germline V gene has CDR1 KGHSH and CDR2 LQKENI. V was shortened by 2 bases and J by 0 bases, with 11 bases between the two germline ends. The CDR3 is made up of 16 amino acids.

This sequence was found in a human donor with classical Hodgkin lymphoma. This specimen was peripheral blood mononuclear cells (PBMCs), taken at baseline. The chain recombines TRBV18 with TRBJ1-5; D not certain. In DNA, the CDR3 is TGTGCCAGCTCACCATTCGGCCAGGATAGCAATCAGCCCCAGCATTTT. Translating it yields CASSPFGQDSNQPQHF.